This T cell receptor beta chain appears in the sequencing data of a study of cytomegalovirus exposure and HLA in healthy donors. On the study more broadly: A data release that came early held 80 million to 95 million unique TCRs from HLA-typed donors. Most genotyped donors, 65% to 90% of about 430, had Caucasian-associated genetic ancestry. The study's findings and limits: Associated with cytomegalovirus, according to the listing, were 150 to 200 TCR beta chains.

CDR1 and CDR2 (germline): KGHSH, LQKENI. Trimming took 3 bases from V and 2 from J, leaving 12 bases between them. This CDR3 has 15 residues. Researchers ran the PCR with 60 Vbeta and 13 Jbeta primers. TCRdb's copy holds only in-frame clones and misses some; the assay was immunoSEQ multiplex PCR. The sample lists 180,000 or so clones, 80% seen once, with 1.5% to 2% in the top ten. Healthy bone marrow donors made up the donors. With respect to this clone: Its antigen is undetermined.

The clonotype was recovered from a woman in her twenties or thirties in good health and CMV-seronegative. Specimen: PBMCs. The chain uses TRBV18 and TRBJ2-3; a possible D gene is TRBD2 (6 bases). As DNA, the CDR3 is TGTGCCAGCTCACCGGTCCGGGAGCACACAGATACGCAGTATTTT. This gives the protein CASSPVREHTDTQYF. The full variable domain, with the rest looked up from reference TRBV18 and TRBJ2-3, is NAGVMQNPRHLVRRRGQEARLRCSPMKGHSHVYWYRQLPEEGLKFMVYLQKENIIDESGMPKERFSAEFPKEGPSILRIQQVVRGDSAAYFCASSPVREHTDTQYFGPGTRLTVL.